This T cell receptor (beta chain) was obtained from a study of T cells after yellow fever vaccination (dated by TCRdb to about 2019). As for the study more broadly: Using CD3, CD45RA, CCR7 and CD95 staining, memory subsets (EM, EMRA, CM and Tscm) were sorted on a BD FACS Aria III. Libraries from fractions with low cell numbers were prepared with the SMART-Seq v4 Ultra Low Input RNA kit. To track T-cell clones before and after primary and booster YFV17D yellow fever vaccination, bulk TCR alpha and beta repertoires were sequenced longitudinally. The cohort comprised two healthy male donors, one aged 18 to 30 and one aged 30 to 40 years. Blood was collected at multiple timepoints before and after primary and secondary immunization, and bulk PBMC replicates and cell subsets were isolated. Memory subsets were sorted on days 0, 15 and 45 and at 18 months following primary vaccination, and on days 0, 15 and 45 following the 30-year booster.

Taken from the germline V gene (reference sequence), the CDR1 and CDR2 loops are SGHKS and YYEKEE. V and J lose 4 bases and 5 bases, and a span of 12 bases separates them. The CDR3, cysteine through phenylalanine, is 14 amino acids long. The read is trimmed to its CDR3 DNA, 42 bases read in frame from base 1. This clonotype has ten or more counts. The record has no base qualities; no much larger clone is one base away. The paper's findings and limits, for the study overall: Only a couple of donors were included in the study, so the extent to which the findings can be generalized is limited. In the sorted memory subsets on day 0, nearly all of the vaccine-responding clonotypes fell below detection. Compared with the primary T-cell response, the secondary T-cell response was faster but weaker, reaching its peak on day 5 rather than on day 15. After the booster, most clones that had expanded after primary vaccination were detected again (nearly 98% of CD4 and around nine tenths of CD8), suggesting broad maintenance of memory. A small share of clonotypes was detected in both CD4 and CD8 compartments, with the overlap likely arising from convergent recombination. FACS-sorted repertoires could contain abundant contaminating clonotypes from the bulk population, so computational filtering was required.

TCR cDNA was made using 5'RACE template switching, a step that added a universal primer site and unique molecular identifiers. Priming for cDNA synthesis came from both the TCR alpha and TCR beta constant segments. Libraries were amplified in two PCR steps, with sample barcodes and sequencing adapters added in the second step. Sequencing of libraries was performed on Illumina HiSeq 2500 (2x100 bp) or NovaSeq (2x150 bp). The paper's processing steps were these. MIGEC was used to demultiplex reads and collapse the reads into UMI consensus sequences, and MiXCR was used for V(D)J alignment. Vaccine-responding clonotypes were identified with edgeR using replicate PBMC samples, with FDR below 0.01 and a log2 fold change above 5 up to day 15 being required. CD4 or CD8 identity was assigned to each bulk clonotype according to whether the clonotype was present at higher abundance in the sequenced CD4 repertoire or the sequenced CD8 repertoire. Clonotype frequencies in memory subsets were weighted by FACS-sorted cell numbers to estimate each clone's distribution across memory phenotypes. TCRdb redid the processing of the public reads, applying fastp at Q25 and MiXCR, and retained in-frame beta chains. Every entry covers one CDR3 protein and lists the most common genes and DNA from its rows. TCRdb's processing, not the authors', yielded these V and J calls. The sample includes around 30,000 distinct CDR3 sequences, with roughly a tenth observed a single time. Jointly, the top ten make up around 10% of the sample.

The treatment or condition label here, explained by the study, means: live attenuated yellow fever vaccine strain. A standard Ficoll-Paque protocol was used to isolate PBMCs from peripheral blood. For sorted memory subsets, RNA extraction was done with the RNeasy Micro Kit. The source was PBMCs, either bulk or a sorted T-cell subset (CD4+, CD8+, memory, or dextramer-sorted; not recorded which), collected roughly 14 days after the first yellow fever vaccination. This clonotype was sampled from a man younger than 30 who received the YFV17D yellow fever vaccine. Rearrangement joined TRBV5-5 to TRBJ2-2; the D gene is unclear. The DNA sequence follows: TGTGCCAGCAGCGCGTCCTATATGACCGGGGAGCTGTTTTTT. Its protein is CASSASYMTGELFF.